What follows is one T cell receptor beta chain and its context. The target antigen is unknown. Vbeta (60) and Jbeta (13) primers were used in the PCR. This table comes from immunoSEQ multiplex PCR, and its TCRdb copy is limited to in-frame clones, with some not included. The sample gives around 85,000 clones, 60% to 85% of which show up once; approximately 1% is in the top ten. The entry originates in a study of cytomegalovirus exposure and HLA in healthy donors. Overall study findings and caveats: In a later analysis, parvovirus B19, influenza, CMV and Epstein-Barr virus appeared linked to several top co-occurrence clusters. In a later analysis, TCR beta V- and J-gene trimming was associated with a missense DCLRE1C variant.

Germline V gene lookup returns CDR1 MNHNS and CDR2 SASEGT. The CDR3 spans 14 residues. J was trimmed by 1 base and V by 6 bases; bases with no gene match: 2. The sequence was obtained from a male donor in good health and CMV-seronegative. The chain is built from TRBV6-1 and TRBJ1-1; 10 nucleotides agree with TRBD1. The sequenced material came from PBMCs. DNA of the CDR3: TGTGCCAGCAGCCGACAGGGGGCGAACACTGAAGCTTTCTTT. Its protein is CASSRQGANTEAFF.